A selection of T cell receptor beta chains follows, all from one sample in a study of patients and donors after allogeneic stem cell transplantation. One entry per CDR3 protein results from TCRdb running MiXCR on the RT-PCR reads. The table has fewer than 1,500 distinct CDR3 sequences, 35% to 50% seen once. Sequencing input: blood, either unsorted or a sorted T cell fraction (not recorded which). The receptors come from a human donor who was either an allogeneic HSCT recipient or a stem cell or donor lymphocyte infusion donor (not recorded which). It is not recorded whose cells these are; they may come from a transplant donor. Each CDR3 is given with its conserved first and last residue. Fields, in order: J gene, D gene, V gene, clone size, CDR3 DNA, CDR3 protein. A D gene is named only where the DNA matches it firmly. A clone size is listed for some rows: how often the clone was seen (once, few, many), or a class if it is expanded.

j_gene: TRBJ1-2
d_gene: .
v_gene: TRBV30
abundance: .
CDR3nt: TGTGCCTGGAGTGTAAAGTCGGACTACACCTTC
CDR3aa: CAWSVKSDYTF

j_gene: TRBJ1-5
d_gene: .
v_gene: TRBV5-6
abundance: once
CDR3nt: TGTGCCAGCAGCAAGGGGATGCTGGGCAATCAGCCCCAGCATTTT
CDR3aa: CASSKGMLGNQPQHF

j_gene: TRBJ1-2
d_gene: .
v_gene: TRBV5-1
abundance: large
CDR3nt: TGCGCCAGCAGCTTTGGGTACGATGGCTACACCTTC
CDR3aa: CASSFGYDGYTF

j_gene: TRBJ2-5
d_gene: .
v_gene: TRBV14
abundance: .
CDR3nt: TGTGCCAGCAGCCAGCAGTTGTACCAAGAGACCCAGTACTTC
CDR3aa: CASSQQLYQETQYF

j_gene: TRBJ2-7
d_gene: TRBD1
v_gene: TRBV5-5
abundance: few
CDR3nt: TGTGCCAGCAGCAGAGGGAGCAACCGGGACAGAAGCTACGAGCAGTACTTC
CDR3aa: CASSRGSNRDRSYEQYF

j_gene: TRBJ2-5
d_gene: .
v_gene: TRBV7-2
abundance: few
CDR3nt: TGTGCCAGCAGCCGAGGACAGTCATTCGGGGAGACCCAGTACTTC
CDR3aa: CASSRGQSFGETQYF

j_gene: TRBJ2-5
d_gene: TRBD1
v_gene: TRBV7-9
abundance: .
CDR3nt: TGTGCCAGCAGCTCCTACGGGACAGGGGCGGAGACCCAGTACTTC
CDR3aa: CASSSYGTGAETQYF

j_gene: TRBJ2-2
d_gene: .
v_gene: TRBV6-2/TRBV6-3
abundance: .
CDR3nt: TGTGCCACAAGGAGGGCCGGCACCGGGGAGCTGTTTTTT
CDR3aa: CATRRAGTGELFF

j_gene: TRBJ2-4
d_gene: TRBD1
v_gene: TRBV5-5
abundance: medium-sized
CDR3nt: TGTGCCAGCAGCTTGGAGACAGGGGTTTACATTCAGTACTTC
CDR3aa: CASSLETGVYIQYF

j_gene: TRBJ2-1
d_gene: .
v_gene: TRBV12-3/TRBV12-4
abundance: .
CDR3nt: TGTGCCAGCCACCTGGCTCCGGGGGAAGAGTTCTTC
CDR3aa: CASHLAPGEEFF

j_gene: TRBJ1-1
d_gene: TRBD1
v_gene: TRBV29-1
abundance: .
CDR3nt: TGCAGCGGGACGACAGGGGCCATGAACACTGAAGCTTTCTTT
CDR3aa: CSGTTGAMNTEAFF

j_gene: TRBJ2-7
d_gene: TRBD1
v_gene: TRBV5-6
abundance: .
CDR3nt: TGTGCCAGCAGCTTGGCCGGGACAGGGTACGAGCAGTACTTC
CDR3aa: CASSLAGTGYEQYF

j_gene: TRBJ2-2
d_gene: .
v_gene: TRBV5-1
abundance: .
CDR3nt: TGCGCCAGCAGCTTGGTTAGCCAGGACACCGGGGAGCTGTTTTTT
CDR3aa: CASSLVSQDTGELFF

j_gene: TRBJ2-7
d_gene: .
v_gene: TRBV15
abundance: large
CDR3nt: TGTGCCACCAGCAGAGATCCACTAAACGAGCAGTACTTC
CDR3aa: CATSRDPLNEQYF

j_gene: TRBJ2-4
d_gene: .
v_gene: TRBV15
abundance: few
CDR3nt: TGTGCCACCAGCAGCCAGAAAAACATTCAGTACTTC
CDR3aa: CATSSQKNIQYF

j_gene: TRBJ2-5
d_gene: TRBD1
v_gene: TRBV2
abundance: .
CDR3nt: TGTGCCAGCAGCCTACAGGGGGCTGAGACCCAGTACTTC
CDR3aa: CASSLQGAETQYF

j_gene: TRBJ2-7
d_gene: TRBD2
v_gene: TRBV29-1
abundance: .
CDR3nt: TGCAGCGTTGGGGCGGGAGGCCCCCGCTACGAGCAGTACTTC
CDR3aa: CSVGAGGPRYEQYF

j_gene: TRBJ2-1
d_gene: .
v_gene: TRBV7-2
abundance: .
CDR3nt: TGTGCCAGCAGCTTAGGGTCGTGGGGTGAGCAGTTCTTC
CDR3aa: CASSLGSWGEQFF

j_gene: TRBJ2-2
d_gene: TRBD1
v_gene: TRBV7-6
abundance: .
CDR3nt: TGTGCCAGCAGCTTAACTGGGACAGCCAACACCGGGGAGCTGTTTTTT
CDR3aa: CASSLTGTANTGELFF

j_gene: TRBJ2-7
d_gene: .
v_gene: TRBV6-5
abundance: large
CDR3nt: TGTGCCAGCAGTTACAACAGAGACTACGAGCAGTACTTC
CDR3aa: CASSYNRDYEQYF

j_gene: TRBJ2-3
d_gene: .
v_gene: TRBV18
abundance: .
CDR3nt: TGTGCCAGCTCACAGGACACAGATACGCAGTATTTT
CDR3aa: CASSQDTDTQYF

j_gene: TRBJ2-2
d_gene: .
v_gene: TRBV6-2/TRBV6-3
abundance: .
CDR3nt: TGTGCCAGCAGTCCCGGACGGCGGAACACCGGGGAGCTGTTTTTT
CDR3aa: CASSPGRRNTGELFF

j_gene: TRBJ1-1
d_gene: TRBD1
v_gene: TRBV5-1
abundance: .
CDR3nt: TGCGCCAGCAGGTTTGGGACAGGGCCTAAGGACACTGAAGCTTTCTTT
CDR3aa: CASRFGTGPKDTEAFF

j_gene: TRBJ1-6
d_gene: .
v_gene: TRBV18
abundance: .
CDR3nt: TGTGCCAGCTCACCCGCCGGATCCGCCTCGGGTTCACCCCTCCACTTT
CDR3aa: CASSPAGSASGSPLHF

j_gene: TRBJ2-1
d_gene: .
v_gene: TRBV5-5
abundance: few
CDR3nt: TGTGCCAGCAGGCCGGGACTTTACAATGAGCAGTTCTTC
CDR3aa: CASRPGLYNEQFF

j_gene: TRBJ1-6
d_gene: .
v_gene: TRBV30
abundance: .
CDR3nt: TGTGCCTGGGCCGGGTCCGATAATTCACCCCTCCACTTT
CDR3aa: CAWAGSDNSPLHF

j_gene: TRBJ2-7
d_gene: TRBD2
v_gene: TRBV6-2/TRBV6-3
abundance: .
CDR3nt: TGTGCCAGCAGCTTAACTAGCGTCGAGCAGTACTTC
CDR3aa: CASSLTSVEQYF

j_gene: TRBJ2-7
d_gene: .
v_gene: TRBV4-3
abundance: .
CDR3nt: TGCGCCAGCAGCCAAGATCACGGACCTACCTACGAGCAGTACTTC
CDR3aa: CASSQDHGPTYEQYF

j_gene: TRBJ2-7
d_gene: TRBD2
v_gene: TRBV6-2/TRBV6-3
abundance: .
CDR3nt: TGTGCCAGCAGCCCGGGACTAGCGAACGAGCAGTACTTC
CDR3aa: CASSPGLANEQYF

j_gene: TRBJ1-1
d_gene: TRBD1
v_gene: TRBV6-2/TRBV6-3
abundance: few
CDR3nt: TGTGCCAGCAGCCGAACCCCCGACAGGGGTAACACTGAAGCTTTCTTT
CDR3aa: CASSRTPDRGNTEAFF

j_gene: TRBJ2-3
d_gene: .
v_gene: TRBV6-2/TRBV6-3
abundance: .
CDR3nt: TGTGCCAGCAGTGAACAGGGTATAGATACGCAGTATTTT
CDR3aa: CASSEQGIDTQYF

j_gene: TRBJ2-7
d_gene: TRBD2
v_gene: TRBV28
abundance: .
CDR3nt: TGTGCCAGCAGTTCCGAGAAATCTAGCGGGAGCTACGAGCAGTACTTC
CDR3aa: CASSSEKSSGSYEQYF

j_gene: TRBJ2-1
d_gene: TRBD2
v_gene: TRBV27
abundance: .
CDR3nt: TGTGCCAGCAGTTTAGCTCTAGCGGGTGTAAATGAGCAGTTCTTC
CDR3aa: CASSLALAGVNEQFF

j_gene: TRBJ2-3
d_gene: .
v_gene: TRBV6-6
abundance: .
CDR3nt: TGTGCCAGCAGGATGGGATCAGATACGCAGTATTTT
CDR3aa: CASRMGSDTQYF

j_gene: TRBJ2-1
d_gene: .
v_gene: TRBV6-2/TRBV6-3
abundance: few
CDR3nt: TGTGCCAGCAGTTCCCGTATCACTGGCCGGGTAGACAATGAGCAGTTCTTC
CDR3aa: CASSSRITGRVDNEQFF

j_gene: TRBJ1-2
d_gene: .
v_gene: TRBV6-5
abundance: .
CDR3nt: TGTGCCAGCAGGGGTAAAACCGAAGCTAACTATGGCTACACCTTC
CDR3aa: CASRGKTEANYGYTF

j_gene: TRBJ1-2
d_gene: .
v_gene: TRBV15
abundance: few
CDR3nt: TGTGCCACCAGCAGAGAGACAGGCTATGGCTACACCTTC
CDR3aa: CATSRETGYGYTF

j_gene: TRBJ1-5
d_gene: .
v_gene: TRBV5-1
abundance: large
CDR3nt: TGCGCCAGCAGCCTGGGCGGAGGGGAGAATCAGCCCCAGCATTTT
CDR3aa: CASSLGGGENQPQHF

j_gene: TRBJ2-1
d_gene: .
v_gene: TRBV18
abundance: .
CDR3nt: TGTGCCAGCTCACTTCGGACAGACAATGAGCAGTTCTTC
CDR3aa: CASSLRTDNEQFF